Listed below are T cell receptor beta chains from one sample, sequenced in a study of graft-versus-host responses after intestinal transplantation. Profiled with immunoSEQ multiplex PCR; TCRdb holds only in-frame clones, not every one. Of tens of thousands of clones listed, around 93% are singletons. No antigen has been identified for these receptors. Sequenced here: unstimulated CD4+ T cells sorted from spleen or lymph node cells, sampled before transplant. Source of these receptors: a human donor who was the organ donor for an intestinal transplant. CDR3s include the opening cysteine and the closing phenylalanine or tryptophan. A D gene is named only where the DNA matches it firmly.

v_gene	d_gene	j_gene	CDR3nt	CDR3aa
TRBV6-6	TRBD2	TRBJ2-2	TGTGCCAGCAGACCCGGGACTAGGCTGAACACCGGGGAGCTGTTTTTT	CASRPGTRLNTGELFF
TRBV6-5	NA	TRBJ2-3	TGTGCCAGCAGTTATCACGGGTTCGGCACAGATACGCAGTATTTT	CASSYHGFGTDTQYF
TRBV7-2	NA	TRBJ2-1	TGTGCCAGCAGCTTATTACGGGGGGCAAGCTCCTACAATGAGCAGTTCTTC	CASSLLRGASSYNEQFF
TRBV28	NA	TRBJ1-2	TGTGCCAGCAGCAAAGCAGGGACGAGCTATGGCTACACCTTC	CASSKAGTSYGYTF
TRBV10-3	NA	TRBJ2-7	TGTGCCATCAGTTCCCGGGCCGAGCAGTACTTC	CAISSRAEQYF
TRBV2	NA	TRBJ2-1	TGTGCCAGCAGCGCCCCGCAGGGATACAATGAGCAGTTCTTC	CASSAPQGYNEQFF
TRBV5-1	NA	TRBJ2-7	TGCGCCAGCAGCTTGGACTTTGGCAGGGAACAGTTC	CASSLDFGREQF
TRBV25-1	NA	TRBJ1-4	TGTGCCAGCAGTGATCCCTCAGGGGCAGGTGAAAAACTGTTTTTT	CASSDPSGAGEKLFF
TRBV27	NA	TRBJ2-5	TGTGCCAGCAGTTTTAAGAGGTACCAAGAGACCCAGTACTTC	CASSFKRYQETQYF
TRBV7-2	TRBD1	TRBJ2-5	TGTGCCAGCAGCCTCTCAGGGACAGGGGAGGAGACCCAGTACTTC	CASSLSGTGEETQYF
TRBV4-1	NA	TRBJ1-1	TGCGCCAGCAGCAAGCTGTCGAACACTGAAGCTTTCTTT	CASSKLSNTEAFF
TRBV5-6	NA	TRBJ1-6	TGTGCCAGCAGCTTGGGGAGGGATTCACCCCTCCACTTT	CASSLGRDSPLHF
TRBV5-4	NA	TRBJ2-1	TGTGCCAGCAGCGCAGGGGTTGAGCAGTTCTTC	CASSAGVEQFF
TRBV28	NA	TRBJ1-2	TGTGCCAGCAGTCCCCATACACAGGGACTTGGCTACACCTTC	CASSPHTQGLGYTF
TRBV11-3	NA	TRBJ1-6	TGTGCCAGCAGCCAAGTTTGGGGGAATTCACCCCTCCACTTT	CASSQVWGNSPLHF
TRBV18	NA	TRBJ2-2	TGTGCCAGCTCACCAACGGATGTCGGGGAGCTGTTTTTT	CASSPTDVGELFF
TRBV19	NA	TRBJ1-2	TGTGCCAGTAGATCCGGGGCCATGCTCGGGTCCGGCTACACCTTC	CASRSGAMLGSGYTF
TRBV7-9	NA	TRBJ2-5	TGTGCCAGCAGCTTTAAAGAGACCCAGTACTTC	CASSFKETQYF
TRBV19	NA	TRBJ1-6	TGTGCCAGTAGTATAGGCGTGGCAGCCCCTCTTCCCCTCCACTTT	CASSIGVAAPLPLHF
TRBV5-1	NA	TRBJ1-1	TGCGCCAGCAGCTTGGCAGGGGCGGGGAACACTGAAGCTTCCTTT	CASSLAGAGNTEASF